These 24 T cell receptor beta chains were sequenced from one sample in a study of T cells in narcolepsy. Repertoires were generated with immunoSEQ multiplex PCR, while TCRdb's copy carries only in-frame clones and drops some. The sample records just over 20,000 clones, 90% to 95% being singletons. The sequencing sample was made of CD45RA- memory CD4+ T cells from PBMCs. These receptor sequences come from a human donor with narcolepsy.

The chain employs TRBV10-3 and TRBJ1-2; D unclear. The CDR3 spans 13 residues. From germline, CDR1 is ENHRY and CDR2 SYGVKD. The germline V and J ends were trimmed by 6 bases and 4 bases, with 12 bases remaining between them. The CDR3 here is CAIREENSYGYTF. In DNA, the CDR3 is TGTGCCATCAGGGAGGAGAATTCCTATGGCTACACCTTC.

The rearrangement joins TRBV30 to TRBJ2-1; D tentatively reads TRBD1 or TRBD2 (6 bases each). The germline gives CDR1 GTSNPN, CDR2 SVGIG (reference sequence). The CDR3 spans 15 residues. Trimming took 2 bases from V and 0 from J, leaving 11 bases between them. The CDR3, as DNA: TGTGCCTGGAGTACAGGGAGGTTCTCCTACAATGAGCAGTTCTTC. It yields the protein CAWSTGRFSYNEQFF.

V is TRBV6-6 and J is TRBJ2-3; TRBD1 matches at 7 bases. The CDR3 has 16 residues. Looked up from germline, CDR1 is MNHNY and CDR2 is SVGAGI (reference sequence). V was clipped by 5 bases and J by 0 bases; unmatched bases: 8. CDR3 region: CASSRLGTVSTDTQYF. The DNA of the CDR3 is TGTGCCAGCAGTCGCCTCGGGACAGTTAGCACAGATACGCAGTATTTT.

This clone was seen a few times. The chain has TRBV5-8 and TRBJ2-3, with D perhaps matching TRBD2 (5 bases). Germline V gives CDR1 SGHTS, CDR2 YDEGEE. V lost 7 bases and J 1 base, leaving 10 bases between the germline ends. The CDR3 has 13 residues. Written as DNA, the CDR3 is TGTGCCAGCTACCCCGGGGGCACAGATACGCAGTATTTT. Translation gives CASYPGGTDTQYF. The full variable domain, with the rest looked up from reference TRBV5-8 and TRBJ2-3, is EAGVTQSPTHLIKTRGQQATLRCSPISGHTSVYWYQQALGLGLQFLLWYDEGEERNRGNFPPRFSGRQFPNYSSELNVNALELEDSALYLCASYPGGTDTQYFGPGTRLTVL.

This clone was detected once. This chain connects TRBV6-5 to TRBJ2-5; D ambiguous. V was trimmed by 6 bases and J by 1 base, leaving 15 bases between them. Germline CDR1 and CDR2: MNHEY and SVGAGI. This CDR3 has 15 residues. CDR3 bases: TGTGCCAGCAGCTTTGGCCCACTAATCCAAGAGACCCAGTACTTC. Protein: CASSFGPLIQETQYF.

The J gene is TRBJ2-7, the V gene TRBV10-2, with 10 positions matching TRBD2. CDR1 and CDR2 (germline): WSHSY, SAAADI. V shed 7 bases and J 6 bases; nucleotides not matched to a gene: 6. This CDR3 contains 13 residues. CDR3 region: CASIIAGGGEQYF. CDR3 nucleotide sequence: TGCGCCAGCATAATAGCGGGAGGTGGCGAGCAGTACTTC.

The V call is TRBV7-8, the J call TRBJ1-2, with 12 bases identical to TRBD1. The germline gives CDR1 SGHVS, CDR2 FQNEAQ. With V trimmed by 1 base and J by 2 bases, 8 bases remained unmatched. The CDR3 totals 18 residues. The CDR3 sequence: CASSLVGGQGAKNYGYTF. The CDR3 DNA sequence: TGTGCCAGCAGCTTAGTAGGGGGACAGGGGGCGAAAAACTATGGCTACACCTTC. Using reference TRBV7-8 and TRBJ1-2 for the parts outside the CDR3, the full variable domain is GAGVSQSPRYKVAKRGQDVALRCDPISGHVSLFWYQQALGQGPEFLTYFQNEAQLDKSGLPSDRFFAERPEGSVSTLKIQRTQQEDSAVYLCASSLVGGQGAKNYGYTFGSGTRLTVV.

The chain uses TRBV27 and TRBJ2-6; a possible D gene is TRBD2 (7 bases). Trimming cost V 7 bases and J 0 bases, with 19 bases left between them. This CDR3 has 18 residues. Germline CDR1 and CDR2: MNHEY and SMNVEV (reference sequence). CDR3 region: CASTPGGHRGSGANVLTF. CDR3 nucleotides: TGTGCCAGCACCCCCGGGGGGCACCGGGGCTCTGGGGCCAACGTCCTGACTTTC.

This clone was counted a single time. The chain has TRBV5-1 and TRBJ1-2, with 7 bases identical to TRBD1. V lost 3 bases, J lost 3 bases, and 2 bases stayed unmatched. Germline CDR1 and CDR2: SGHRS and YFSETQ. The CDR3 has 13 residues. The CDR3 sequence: CASSSTGDYGYTF. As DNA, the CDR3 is TGCGCCAGCAGCTCCACAGGGGACTATGGCTACACCTTC.

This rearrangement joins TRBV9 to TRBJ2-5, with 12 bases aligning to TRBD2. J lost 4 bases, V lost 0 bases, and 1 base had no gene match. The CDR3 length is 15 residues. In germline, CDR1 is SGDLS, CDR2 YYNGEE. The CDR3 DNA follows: TGTGCCAGCAGCGTAGGGGGACTAGCGGGAGAGACCCAGTACTTC. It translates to CASSVGGLAGETQYF.

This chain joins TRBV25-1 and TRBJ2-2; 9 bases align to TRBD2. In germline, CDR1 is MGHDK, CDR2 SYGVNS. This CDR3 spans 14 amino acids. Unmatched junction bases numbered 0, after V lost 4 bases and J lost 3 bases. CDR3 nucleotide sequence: TGTGCCAGCAGTGGACTAGCGGACACCGGGGAGCTGTTTTTT. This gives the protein CASSGLADTGELFF. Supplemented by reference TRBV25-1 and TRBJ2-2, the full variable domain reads EADIYQTPRYLVIGTGKKITLECSQTMGHDKMYWYQQDPGMELHLIHYSYGVNSTEKGDLSSESTVSRIRTEHFPLTLESARPSHTSQYLCASSGLADTGELFFGEGSRLTVL.

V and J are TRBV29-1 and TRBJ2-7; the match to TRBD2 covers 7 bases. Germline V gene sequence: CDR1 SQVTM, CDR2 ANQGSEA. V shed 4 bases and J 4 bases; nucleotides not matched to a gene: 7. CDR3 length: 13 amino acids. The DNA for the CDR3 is TGCAGCGTTGGACTAGCCGAGGGATACGAGCAGTACTTC. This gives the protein CSVGLAEGYEQYF.

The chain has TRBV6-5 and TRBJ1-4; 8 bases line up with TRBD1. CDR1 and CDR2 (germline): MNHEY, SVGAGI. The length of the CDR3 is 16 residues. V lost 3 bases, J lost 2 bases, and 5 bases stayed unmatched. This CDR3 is CASSYSRGLTNEKLFF. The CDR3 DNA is TGTGCCAGCAGTTATTCCAGGGGGCTGACTAATGAAAAACTGTTTTTT.

CDR3 residues: CASSLKWARDNQPQHF. CDR3 in DNA: TGTGCCAGCAGCTTGAAGTGGGCCCGGGACAATCAGCCCCAGCATTTT. The J gene is TRBJ1-5, the V gene TRBV5-5, with D unresolved. CDR3 length: 16 residues. Germline V gene lookup returns CDR1 SGHKS and CDR2 YYEKEE (reference sequence). The ends were cut back, 1 base at V and 3 bases at J, with 14 bases in the middle. Full variable domain (missing parts from reference TRBV5-5 and TRBJ1-5): DAGVTQSPTHLIKTRGQQVTLRCSPISGHKSVSWYQQVLGQGPQFIFQYYEKEERGRGNFPDRFSARQFPNYSSELNVNALLLGDSALYLCASSLKWARDNQPQHFGDGTRLSIL.

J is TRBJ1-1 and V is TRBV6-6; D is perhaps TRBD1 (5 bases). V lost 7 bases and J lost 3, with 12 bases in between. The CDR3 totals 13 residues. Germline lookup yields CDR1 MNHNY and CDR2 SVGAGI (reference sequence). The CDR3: CASIDQGHTEAFF. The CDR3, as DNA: TGTGCCAGCATCGATCAGGGACACACTGAAGCTTTCTTT.

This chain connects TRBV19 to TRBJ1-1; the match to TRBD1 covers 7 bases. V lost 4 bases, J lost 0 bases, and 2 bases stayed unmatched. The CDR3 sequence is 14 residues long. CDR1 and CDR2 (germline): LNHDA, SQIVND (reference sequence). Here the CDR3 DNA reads TGTGCCAGTAGTAGACAGGGTCTGAACACTGAAGCTTTCTTT. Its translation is CASSRQGLNTEAFF.

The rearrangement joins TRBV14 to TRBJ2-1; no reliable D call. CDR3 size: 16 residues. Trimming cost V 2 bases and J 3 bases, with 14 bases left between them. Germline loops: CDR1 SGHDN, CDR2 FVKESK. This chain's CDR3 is CASSQIDLLGYNEQFF. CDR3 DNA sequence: TGTGCCAGCAGCCAAATTGACTTACTGGGCTACAATGAGCAGTTCTTC.

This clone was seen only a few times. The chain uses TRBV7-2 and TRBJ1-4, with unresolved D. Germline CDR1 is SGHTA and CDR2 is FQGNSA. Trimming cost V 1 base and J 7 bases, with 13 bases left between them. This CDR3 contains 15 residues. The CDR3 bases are TGTGCCAGCAGCTTAGGGTGGCAAGGGAGTGAAAAACTGTTTTTT. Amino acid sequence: CASSLGWQGSEKLFF.

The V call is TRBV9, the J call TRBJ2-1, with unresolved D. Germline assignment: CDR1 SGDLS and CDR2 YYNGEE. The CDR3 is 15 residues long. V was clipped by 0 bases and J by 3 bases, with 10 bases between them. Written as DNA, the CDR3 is TGTGCCAGCAGCGTAGTTGGCGGCTTCTACAATGAGCAGTTCTTC. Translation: CASSVVGGFYNEQFF.

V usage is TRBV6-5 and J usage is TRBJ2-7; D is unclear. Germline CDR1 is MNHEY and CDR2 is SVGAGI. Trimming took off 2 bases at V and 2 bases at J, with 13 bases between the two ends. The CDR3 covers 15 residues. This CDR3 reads CASSYGFTSPYEQYF. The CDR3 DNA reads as TGTGCCAGCAGTTACGGGTTTACCAGCCCCTACGAGCAGTACTTC.

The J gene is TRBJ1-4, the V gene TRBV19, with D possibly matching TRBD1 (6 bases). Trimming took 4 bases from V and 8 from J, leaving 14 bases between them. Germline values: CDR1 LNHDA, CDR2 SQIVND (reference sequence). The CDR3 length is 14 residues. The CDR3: CASSNAGAEEKLFF. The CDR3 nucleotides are TGTGCCAGTAGTAATGCAGGGGCGGAGGAAAAACTGTTTTTT.

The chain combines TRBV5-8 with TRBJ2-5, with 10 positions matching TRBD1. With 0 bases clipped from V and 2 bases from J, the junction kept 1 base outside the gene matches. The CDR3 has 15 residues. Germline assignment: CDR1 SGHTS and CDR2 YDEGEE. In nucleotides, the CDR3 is TGTGCCAGCAGCTTGGGGACAGGGGGGCAAGAGACCCAGTACTTC. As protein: CASSLGTGGQETQYF.

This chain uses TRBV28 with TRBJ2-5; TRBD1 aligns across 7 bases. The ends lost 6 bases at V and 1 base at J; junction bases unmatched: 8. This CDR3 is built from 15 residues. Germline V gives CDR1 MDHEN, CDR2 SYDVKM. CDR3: CASSTHGTVQETQYF. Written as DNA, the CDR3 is TGTGCCAGCAGCACACATGGGACAGTCCAAGAGACCCAGTACTTC.

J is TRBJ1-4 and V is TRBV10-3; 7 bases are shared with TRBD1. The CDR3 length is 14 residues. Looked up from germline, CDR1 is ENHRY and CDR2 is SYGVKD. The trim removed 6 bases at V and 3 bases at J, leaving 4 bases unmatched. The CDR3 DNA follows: TGTGCCATCAGAGGGGGCGCGGCTAATGAAAAACTGTTTTTT. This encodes CAIRGGAANEKLFF.